The next 9 T cell receptor beta chains were all read from a single sample in a study of T cells after posttransplantation cyclophosphamide. Generated by immunoSEQ multiplex PCR, the TCRdb table keeps only in-frame clones and is missing some. The table includes about 1,200 clones, 74% detected once. Input material: memory CD8+ T cells sorted from blood. The origin of the receptors is a man aged 45-60 years in good health, CMV-negative, and a related stem cell transplant donor.

This chain links TRBV21-1 with TRBJ2-1; whether TRBD2, the table's D call, matches the DNA was not checked. TRBV21-1 is marked as a pseudogene. CDR3 length: 16 amino acids. CDR3 residues: CASSKDPSGSWGEQFF. The CDR3 DNA is TGTGCCAGCAGCAAAGATCCTAGCGGGAGTTGGGGTGAGCAGTTCTTC.

V and J are TRBV29-1 and TRBJ2-7, with TRBD2 matching over 8 bases. The trim removed 7 bases at V and 3 bases at J, leaving 14 bases unmatched. This CDR3 comprises 15 residues. The germline V gene encodes CDR1 SQVTM and CDR2 ANQGSEA. As DNA, the CDR3 is TGCAGCGCAAGGGCCGGAGCGGGAGCGGGCTACGAGCAGTACTTC. Translation: CSARAGAGAGYEQYF.

The gene calls are TRBV2 and TRBJ1-2; D possibly corresponds to TRBD1 (6 bases). Germline values: CDR1 SNHLY, CDR2 FYNNEI. The CDR3 has 15 residues. The V gene lost 5 bases and the J gene lost 0 bases, with 13 bases spanning the gap. This CDR3 is CASSTDRPSNYGYTF. The DNA of the CDR3 is TGTGCCAGCAGTACAGACAGGCCCTCTAACTATGGCTACACCTTC.

Here the CDR3 reads CASSLTTAPFRDEQYF. CDR3 bases: TGTGCCAGCAGCTTGACCACGGCACCCTTTCGGGACGAGCAGTACTTC. V usage is TRBV11-2 and J usage is TRBJ2-7, with D unresolved. The germline gives CDR1 SGHAT, CDR2 FQNNGV. There are 16 residues in the CDR3. Trimming cost V 3 bases and J 5 bases, with 20 bases left between them.

The V and J genes are TRBV9 and TRBJ2-3; tentatively, D is TRBD1 (5 bases). The length of the CDR3 is 16 residues. CDR1 is SGDLS and CDR2 is YYNGEE in the germline V gene. The germline V and J ends were trimmed by 3 bases and 2 bases, with 16 bases remaining between them. In DNA form, the CDR3 reads TGTGCCAGCAGCGGCCACAGGCGTACCCCCACAGATACGCAGTATTTT. This sequence encodes CASSGHRRTPTDTQYF.

This clone was counted only a few times. The V call is TRBV7-9, the J call TRBJ2-7, with a weak D call TRBD1 (6 bases). The CDR3 covers 16 residues. With 2 bases removed from V and 0 bases from J, the gap between germline ends came to 14 bases. Germline CDR1 reads SEHNR; CDR2 reads FQNEAQ (reference sequence). The CDR3 sequence: CASSLPPDSASYEQYF. DNA of the CDR3: TGTGCCAGCAGCTTACCCCCGGACAGCGCCTCCTACGAGCAGTACTTC. Based on the CDR3 plus reference TRBV7-9 and TRBJ2-7, the full variable domain is DTGVSQNPRHKITKRGQNVTFRCDPISEHNRLYWYRQTLGQGPEFLTYFQNEAQLEKSRLLSDRFSAERPKGSFSTLEIQRTEQGDSAMYLCASSLPPDSASYEQYFGPGTRLTVT.

This chain connects TRBV6-6 to TRBJ1-5; D call uncertain. V was trimmed by 7 bases and J by 4 bases, leaving 8 bases between them. Germline values: CDR1 MNHNY, CDR2 SVGAGI (reference sequence). This CDR3 has 12 residues. CDR3 in DNA: TGTGCCAGCACCTTCCAGAATCAGCCCCAGCATTTT. It specifies CASTFQNQPQHF.

This clone was found a few times. This chain links TRBV9 with TRBJ2-1; TRBD2 aligns across 10 bases. Per the germline V gene, CDR1 is SGDLS and CDR2 is YYNGEE. V dropped 5 bases and J dropped 7; count of bases not matched to a gene: 6. The CDR3 totals 14 residues. The CDR3 DNA is TGTGCCAGCAGTCCTAGCGGGGGTACGAATGAGCAGTTCTTC. This codes for CASSPSGGTNEQFF.

This clone was counted only a few times. The gene calls are TRBV19 and TRBJ2-7; 7 bases match TRBD1. V lost 4 bases to trimming and J lost 2 bases; unmatched junction nucleotides: 5. Germline V gene sequence: CDR1 LNHDA, CDR2 SQIVND (reference sequence). The CDR3 has 14 residues. CDR3 DNA: TGTGCCAGTAGTACGTCCGGGACAGCCTACGAGCAGTACTTC. Translating gives CASSTSGTAYEQYF. Drawing the rest from reference TRBV19 and TRBJ2-7, the complete variable domain is DGGITQSPKYLFRKEGQNVTLSCEQNLNHDAMYWYRQDPGQGLRLIYYSQIVNDFQKGDIAEGYSVSREKKESFPLTVTSAQKNPTAFYLCASSTSGTAYEQYFGPGTRLTVT.